This T cell receptor beta chain was observed in a study of response to subunit inactivated influenza vaccine. This clonotype has just a few counts. The germline gives CDR1 SGHAT, CDR2 FQNNGV. With 1 base removed from V and 3 bases from J, the gap between germline ends came to 7 bases. CDR3 length: 14 amino acids. TCRdb independently ran MiXCR on the RT-PCR reads; one entry per CDR3 protein. The sample consists of 400,000 to 650,000 distinct CDR3 sequences, roughly 7.6% of them appearing once. The chain links TRBV11-2 to TRBJ1-3, with unresolved D. The material sequenced was PBMCs from blood, taken approximately 25 months after vaccination. The sequence derives from a man in his fifties or sixties who received an inactivated influenza vaccine. CDR3 residues: CASSLGSRGNTIYF. The CDR3 DNA reads as TGTGCCAGCAGCTTAGGAAGTCGTGGAAACACCATATATTTT.